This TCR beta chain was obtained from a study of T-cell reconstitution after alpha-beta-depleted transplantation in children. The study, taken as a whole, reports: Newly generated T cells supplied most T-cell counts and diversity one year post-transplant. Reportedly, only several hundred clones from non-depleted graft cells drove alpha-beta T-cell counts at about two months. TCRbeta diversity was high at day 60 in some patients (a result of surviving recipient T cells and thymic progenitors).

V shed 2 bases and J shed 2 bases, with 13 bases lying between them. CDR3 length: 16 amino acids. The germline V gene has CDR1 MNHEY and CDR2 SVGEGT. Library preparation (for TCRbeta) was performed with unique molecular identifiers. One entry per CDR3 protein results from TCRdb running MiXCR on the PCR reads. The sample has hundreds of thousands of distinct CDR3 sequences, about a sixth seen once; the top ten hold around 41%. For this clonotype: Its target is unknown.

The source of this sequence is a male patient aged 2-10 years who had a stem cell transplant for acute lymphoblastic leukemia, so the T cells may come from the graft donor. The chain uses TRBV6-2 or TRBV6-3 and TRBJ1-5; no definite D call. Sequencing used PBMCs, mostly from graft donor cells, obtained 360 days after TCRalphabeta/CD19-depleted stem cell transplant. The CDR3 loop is CASSYPIEWGNQPQHF. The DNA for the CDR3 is TGTGCCAGCAGTTACCCGATCGAATGGGGCAATCAGCCCCAGCATTTT.